This section outlines one T cell receptor beta chain sequence together with its context. The antigen is undetermined. TCRdb independently ran MiXCR on the 5' RACE reads; one entry per CDR3 protein. The sample lists just over 500,000 distinct CDR3 sequences; around 20% were seen once. The CDR3 is 12 amino acids. Between the trimmed V and J ends, which lost 3 bases and 8 bases, there was a span of 8 bases. Looked up from germline, CDR1 is SGHRS and CDR2 is YFSETQ. These data come from a study of identical twins. Overall study findings and caveats: Potential partial confounding of zero-insertion analyses by invariant MAIT and iNKT cells was noted. The models gave estimates that fell short of the out-of-frame TCR alpha sharing seen in monozygotic twins.

All donors were healthy, and all were Caucasian. These sequences were also reported in another study, on T cells expressing NK-cell markers.

Input material: CD4+ T cells sorted from blood. This sequence joins TRBV5-1 and TRBJ2-2; no clear D gene. The sequence was collected from a woman aged 18-29 years in good health. Here the CDR3 DNA reads TGCGCCAGCAGCTCTAGACTGGGGGAGCTGTTTTTT. Amino acids: CASSSRLGELFF.